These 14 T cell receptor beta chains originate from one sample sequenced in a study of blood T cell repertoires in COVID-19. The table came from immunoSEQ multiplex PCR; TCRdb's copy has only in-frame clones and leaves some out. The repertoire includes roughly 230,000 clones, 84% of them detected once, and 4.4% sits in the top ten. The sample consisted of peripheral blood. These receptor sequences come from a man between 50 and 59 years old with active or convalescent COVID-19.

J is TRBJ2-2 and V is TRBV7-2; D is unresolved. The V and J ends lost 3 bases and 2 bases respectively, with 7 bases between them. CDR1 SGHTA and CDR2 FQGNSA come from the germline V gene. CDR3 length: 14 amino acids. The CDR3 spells CASSFTANTGELFF. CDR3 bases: TGTGCCAGCAGCTTTACAGCAAACACCGGGGAGCTGTTTTTT. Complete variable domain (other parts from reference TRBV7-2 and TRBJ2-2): GAGVSQSPSNKVTEKGKDVELRCDPISGHTALYWYRQSLGQGLEFLIYFQGNSAPDKSGLPSDRFSAERTGGSVSTLTIQRTQQEDSAVYLCASSFTANTGELFFGEGSRLTVL.

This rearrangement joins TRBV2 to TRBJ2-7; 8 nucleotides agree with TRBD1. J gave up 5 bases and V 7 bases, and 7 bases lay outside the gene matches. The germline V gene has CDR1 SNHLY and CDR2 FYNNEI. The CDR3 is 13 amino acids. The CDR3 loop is CASNTDRGHEQYF. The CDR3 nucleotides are TGTGCCAGCAACACCGACAGGGGCCACGAGCAGTACTTC.

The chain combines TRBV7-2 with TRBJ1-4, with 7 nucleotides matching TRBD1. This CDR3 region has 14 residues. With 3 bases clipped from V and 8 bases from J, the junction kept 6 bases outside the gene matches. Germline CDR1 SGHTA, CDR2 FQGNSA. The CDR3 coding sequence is TGTGCCAGCAGCTTTAGACAGGGCGGCGAAAAACTGTTTTTT. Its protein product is CASSFRQGGEKLFF.

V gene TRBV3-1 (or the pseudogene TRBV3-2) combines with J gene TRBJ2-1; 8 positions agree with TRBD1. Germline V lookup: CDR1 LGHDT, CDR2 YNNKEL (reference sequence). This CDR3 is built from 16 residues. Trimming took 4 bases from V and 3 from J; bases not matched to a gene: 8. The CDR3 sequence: CASSRPGGAGYNEQFF. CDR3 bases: TGTGCCAGCAGCCGTCCAGGGGGCGCTGGCTACAATGAGCAGTTCTTC.

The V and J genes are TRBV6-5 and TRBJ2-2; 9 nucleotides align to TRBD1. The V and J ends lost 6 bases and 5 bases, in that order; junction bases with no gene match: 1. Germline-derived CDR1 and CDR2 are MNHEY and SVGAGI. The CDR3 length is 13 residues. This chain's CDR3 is CASRGQGTGELFF. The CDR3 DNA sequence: TGTGCCAGCAGAGGACAGGGGACCGGGGAGCTGTTTTTT.

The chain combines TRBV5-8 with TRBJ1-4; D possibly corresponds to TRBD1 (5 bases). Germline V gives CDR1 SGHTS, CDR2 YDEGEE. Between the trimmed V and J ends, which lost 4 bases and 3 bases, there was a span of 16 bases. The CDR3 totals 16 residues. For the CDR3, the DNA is TGTGCCAGCAGCCTCATTGGGGCAGGCGCTAATGAAAAACTGTTTTTT. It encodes CASSLIGAGANEKLFF.

CDR3: CASSEEGGKAYGYTF. The DNA for the CDR3 is TGTGCCAGCAGTGAAGAGGGAGGTAAGGCCTATGGCTACACCTTC. The V call is TRBV6-1, the J call TRBJ1-2, with D unresolved. The germline gives CDR1 MNHNS, CDR2 SASEGT. With 1 base removed from V and 4 bases from J, the gap between germline ends came to 13 bases. The CDR3 covers 15 residues.

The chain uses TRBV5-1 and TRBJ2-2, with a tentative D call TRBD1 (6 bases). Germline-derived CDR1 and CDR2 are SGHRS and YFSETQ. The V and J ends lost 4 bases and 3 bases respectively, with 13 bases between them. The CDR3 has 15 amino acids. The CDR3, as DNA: TGCGCCAGCAGCCCCTGGGGGCCCTACACCGGGGAGCTGTTTTTT. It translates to CASSPWGPYTGELFF.

The CDR3, as DNA: TGTGCCAGCAGTTTAGACCCCAGGGCCGACGAGCAGTACTTC. The encoded protein is CASSLDPRADEQYF. V usage is TRBV27 and J usage is TRBJ2-7; D is possibly TRBD1 (5 bases). The germline V gene encodes CDR1 MNHEY and CDR2 SMNVEV (reference sequence). The CDR3 runs to 14 residues. V was trimmed by 2 bases and J by 5 bases, leaving 13 bases between them.

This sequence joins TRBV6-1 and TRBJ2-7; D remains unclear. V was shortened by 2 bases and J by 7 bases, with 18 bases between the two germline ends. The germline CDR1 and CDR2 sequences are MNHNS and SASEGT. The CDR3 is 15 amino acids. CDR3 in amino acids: CASSERLSFGSEQYF. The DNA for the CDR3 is TGTGCCAGCAGTGAACGCCTCAGTTTTGGTTCGGAGCAGTACTTC.

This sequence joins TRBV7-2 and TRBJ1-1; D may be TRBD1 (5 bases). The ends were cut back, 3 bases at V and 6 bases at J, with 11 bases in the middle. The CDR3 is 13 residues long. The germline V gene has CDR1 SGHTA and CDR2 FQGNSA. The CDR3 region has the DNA TGTGCCAGCAGCTTTGGTCAGGGTGCTGAAGCTTTCTTT. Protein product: CASSFGQGAEAFF.

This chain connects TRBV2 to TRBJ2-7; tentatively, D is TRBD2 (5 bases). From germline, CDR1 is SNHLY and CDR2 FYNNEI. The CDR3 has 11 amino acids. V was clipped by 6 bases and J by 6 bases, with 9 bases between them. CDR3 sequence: CASSTRSEQYF. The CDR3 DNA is TGTGCCAGCAGCACTAGAAGCGAGCAGTACTTC.

CDR3 DNA sequence: TGTGCCAGCAGCGCGGGGGGCGCCTCTAGCACAGATACGCAGTATTTT. It codes for CASSAGGASSTDTQYF. The rearrangement links TRBV9 to TRBJ2-3; D is perhaps TRBD2 (7 bases). This CDR3 has 16 residues. Germline CDR1 reads SGDLS; CDR2 reads YYNGEE. V dropped 3 bases and J dropped 0 bases, with 14 bases sitting between them.

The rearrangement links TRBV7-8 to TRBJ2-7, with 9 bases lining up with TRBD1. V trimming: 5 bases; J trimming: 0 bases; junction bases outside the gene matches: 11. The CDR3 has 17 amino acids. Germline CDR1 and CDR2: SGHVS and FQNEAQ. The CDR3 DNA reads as TGTGCCAGCAGCCCGGACAGGGGTTCACTTAGCTCCTACGAGCAGTACTTC. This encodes CASSPDRGSLSSYEQYF.